These 24 T cell receptor beta chains were all obtained from the same sample, sequenced in a study of T cells after yellow fever vaccination. TCRdb itself ran the 5' RACE reads through MiXCR, one entry per CDR3 protein. Among 620,000 or so distinct CDR3 sequences, less than 20% were seen once, and the ten largest hold 17%. Sequencing used PBMCs, obtained 5 days after the first yellow fever vaccination. The source of these receptors is a man aged 18 to 35 who received the YFV17D yellow fever vaccine.

This clonotype has more than one count but fewer than ten. The chain links TRBV6-1 to TRBJ1-2; D unresolved. The CDR3 has 15 amino acids. Trimming took off 7 bases at V and 5 bases at J, with 20 bases between the two ends. Germline V gene sequence: CDR1 MNHNS, CDR2 SASEGT. CDR3 in amino acids: CASTMESYRAYGYTF. The CDR3 DNA reads TGTGCCAGCACCATGGAGTCATATAGGGCGTATGGCTACACCTTC.

This clonotype was seen a few times. V is TRBV14 and J is TRBJ1-2; no definite D call. Germline CDR1 SGHDN, CDR2 FVKESK. Trimming cost V 3 bases and J 8 bases, with 10 bases left between them. CDR3 length equals 12 residues. CDR3 residues: CASSQRRRGYTF. The CDR3 DNA reads as TGTGCCAGCAGCCAGCGGCGGAGGGGCTACACCTTC.

Note on this clonotype: It is unclear where the CDR3 begins or ends on the DNA, so no DNA is shown, and the CDR3 is as TCRdb lists it. This sequence joins TRBV20-1 and TRBJ2-1; no check of the table's D call, TRBD1, against the DNA was made. The CDR3 extends over 14 residues, inclusive of both ends. Germline V gene data show CDR1 as DFQATT and CDR2 as SNEGSKA (reference sequence). This CDR3 is CSALAVDRYNEQFF.

This clonotype was seen only a few times. This chain joins TRBV9 and TRBJ2-2; 7 bases are shared with TRBD2. After removal of 4 bases from V and 5 bases from J, the junction contained 14 bases not matched to a gene. Germline V gene lookup returns CDR1 SGDLS and CDR2 YYNGEE. This CDR3 contains 17 residues. As DNA, the CDR3 is TGTGCCAGCAGCCCCCAGGGAGCGGGGCGGCTTACCGGGGAGCTGTTTTTT. It codes for CASSPQGAGRLTGELFF.

This chain links TRBV7-2 with TRBJ1-1; D unclear. The CDR3 covers 14 residues. Trimming cost V 1 base and J 5 bases, with 11 bases left between them. Germline V CDR1 and CDR2: SGHTA, FQGNSA. For the CDR3, the DNA is TGTGCCAGCAGCTTAGAGGCAGGCGATACTGAAGCTTTCTTT. It translates to CASSLEAGDTEAFF.

The V and J genes are TRBV28 and TRBJ2-5; D assignment may be TRBD1 or TRBD2 (6 bases each). The V end lost 4 bases, the J end lost 4 bases, and 16 bases lay between the germline ends. The CDR3 totals 15 residues. Looked up from germline, CDR1 is MDHEN and CDR2 is SYDVKM. CDR3 in DNA: TGTGCCAGCAGTTGGGGGGACATCGGGGGAGAGACCCAGTACTTC. Protein sequence: CASSWGDIGGETQYF.

The chain employs TRBV5-1 and TRBJ2-1; D gene unclear. Germline V gene lookup returns CDR1 SGHRS and CDR2 YFSETQ. The CDR3 spans 15 residues. V lost 0 bases, J lost 5 bases, and 12 bases lay in between. Written as DNA, the CDR3 is TGCGCCAGCAGCTTGGGGCGGCTAGAGAACAATGAGCAGTTCTTC. The encoded protein is CASSLGRLENNEQFF.

The chain joins TRBV2 to TRBJ1-1; no definite D call. With 6 bases removed from V and 3 bases from J, the gap between germline ends came to 11 bases. The germline gives CDR1 SNHLY, CDR2 FYNNEI. This CDR3 is built from 13 residues. CDR3 bases: TGTGCCAGCAGGGCGGAAGCATACACTGAAGCTTTCTTT. Protein sequence: CASRAEAYTEAFF.

The chain is built from TRBV19 and TRBJ2-3; D gene unclear. V was cut by 3 bases and J by 6 bases, with 10 bases left in between. CDR1 and CDR2 from the germline V gene are LNHDA and SQIVND (reference sequence). The CDR3 is 13 residues long. The CDR3 nucleotides are TGTGCCAGTAGTATCGGCCCGAGGGATACGCAGTATTTT. Amino acids: CASSIGPRDTQYF.

This clonotype was counted between two and nine times. V gene TRBV11-2 combines with J gene TRBJ2-2; perhaps TRBD1 as D (6 bases). The V and J ends lost 3 bases and 5 bases respectively, with 19 bases between them. Germline CDR1 and CDR2: SGHAT and FQNNGV. CDR3 length equals 17 residues. The CDR3 loop is CASSFRVRSGATGELFF. The DNA for the CDR3 is TGTGCCAGCAGCTTTCGGGTGCGGTCAGGGGCAACCGGGGAGCTGTTTTTT.

J is TRBJ2-7 and V is TRBV5-1; possibly TRBD1 for D (6 bases). Trimming stripped 2 bases from V and 6 bases from J, with 9 bases between. Germline V gene data show CDR1 as SGHRS and CDR2 as YFSETQ. The CDR3 sequence is 12 residues long. The CDR3 reads CASSFGGPEQYF. CDR3 in DNA: TGCGCCAGCAGCTTTGGGGGCCCCGAGCAGTACTTC.

This clonotype has more than one count but fewer than ten. The genes are TRBV5-1 and TRBJ2-4, with D possibly being TRBD1 (5 bases). The CDR3 loop spans 14 amino acids. Trimming left V 4 bases short and J 0 bases short, with 8 bases between. Germline-derived CDR1 and CDR2 are SGHRS and YFSETQ. The CDR3 spells CASSMGPAKNIQYF. The CDR3 DNA is TGCGCCAGCAGCATGGGGCCAGCCAAAAACATTCAGTACTTC.

This clonotype was seen more than once but under ten times. The gene calls are TRBV5-1 and TRBJ2-7; D is perhaps TRBD1 (6 bases). CDR1 is SGHRS, CDR2 YFSETQ, per germline. Trimming stripped 0 bases from V and 6 bases from J, with 13 bases between. The CDR3 contains 14 residues. The CDR3 coding sequence is TGCGCCAGCAGCTTGGTCAGGGGCTACGGCGAGCAGTACTTC. Translated, it gives CASSLVRGYGEQYF.

This clonotype has more than one count but fewer than ten. The chain joins TRBV20-1 to TRBJ2-3; 12 nucleotides line up with TRBD2. CDR1 DFQATT and CDR2 SNEGSKA come from the germline V gene (reference sequence). CDR3 length equals 17 residues. Trimming took 5 bases from V and 1 from J; bases not matched to a gene: 10. The CDR3 DNA is TGCAGTGCTCTCGCTAGCGGGGGGGCCGGACGCACAGATACGCAGTATTTT. Translation: CSALASGGAGRTDTQYF.

The chain links TRBV7-2 to TRBJ1-6; 8 nucleotides align to TRBD1. Germline values: CDR1 SGHTA, CDR2 FQGNSA. Unmatched junction bases numbered 6, after V lost 5 bases and J lost 6 bases. The CDR3 consists of 15 residues. The CDR3 loop reads CASSPGTGINSPLHF. The CDR3 bases are TGTGCCAGCAGCCCCGGGACAGGAATTAATTCACCCCTCCACTTT.

This clonotype was recorded a few times. This chain joins TRBV19 and TRBJ2-2; 7 positions match TRBD1. This CDR3 has 15 residues. With V trimmed by 1 base and J by 4 bases, 3 bases remained unmatched. CDR1 is LNHDA, CDR2 SQIVND, per germline (reference sequence). The CDR3 nucleotides read TGTGCCAGTAGTATAGGACAGGGAACCACCGGGGAGCTGTTTTTT. Its protein is CASSIGQGTTGELFF. Combining the CDR3 with reference TRBV19 and TRBJ2-2 gives the whole variable domain DGGITQSPKYLFRKEGQNVTLSCEQNLNHDAMYWYRQDPGQGLRLIYYSQIVNDFQKGDIAEGYSVSREKKESFPLTVTSAQKNPTAFYLCASSIGQGTTGELFFGEGSRLTVL.

This clonotype was counted ten times or more. The chain combines TRBV5-6 with TRBJ1-2, with D uncertain. Germline CDR1 reads SGHDT; CDR2 reads YYEEEE. With 4 bases removed from V and 7 bases from J, the gap between germline ends came to 17 bases. This CDR3 comprises 14 residues. The DNA for the CDR3 is TGTGCCAGCAGCCTTCCGCCGGGGAAGAGTGGCTACACCTTC. The encoded protein is CASSLPPGKSGYTF.

This clonotype was seen more than once but under ten times. The chain carries TRBV12-3 or TRBV12-4 and TRBJ2-3; D perhaps matches TRBD2 (7 bases). The CDR3 is made up of 15 amino acids. V dropped 7 bases and J dropped 0 bases, with 14 bases sitting between them. CDR3 loop: CASTAGDKSTDTQYF. CDR3 DNA: TGTGCCAGCACCGCGGGGGACAAAAGCACAGATACGCAGTATTTT.

This clonotype was seen a handful of times. V usage is TRBV5-1 and J usage is TRBJ1-1; unclear D gene. The V and J ends lost 4 bases and 0 bases respectively, with 13 bases between them. The CDR3 runs to 15 residues. The V gene's germline CDR1 is SGHRS and CDR2 YFSETQ. In DNA form, the CDR3 reads TGCGCCAGCAGCCCGGCGTTGGTGTTGAACACTGAAGCTTTCTTT. Its protein product is CASSPALVLNTEAFF.

This clonotype turned up a few times. The chain couples TRBV7-9 to TRBJ1-5, with unresolved D. Trimming took 1 base from V and 5 from J, leaving 12 bases between them. The CDR3 is made up of 15 amino acids. CDR1 is SEHNR, CDR2 FQNEAQ, per germline (reference sequence). The CDR3 loop reads CASSLGGTIYQPQHF. For the CDR3, the DNA is TGTGCCAGCAGCTTAGGAGGAACTATCTATCAGCCCCAGCATTTT.

Note on this clonotype: This may arise from a read error, as a much more abundant clone is one base away. The rearrangement links TRBV7-6 to TRBJ2-1; a weak D match, TRBD2 (6 bases). Per the germline V gene, CDR1 is SGHVS and CDR2 is FNYEAQ. This CDR3 has 13 amino acids. For the CDR3, the DNA is TGTGCCAGCAGCCCCCGGGGGTACAATGAGCAGTCCTTC. Protein sequence: CASSPRGYNEQSF.

This clonotype has only a few counts. The chain employs TRBV28 and TRBJ2-7; D possibly corresponds to TRBD1 (6 bases). The CDR3 loop spans 11 amino acids. V lost 6 bases, J lost 4 bases, and 7 bases lay in between. The germline V gene has CDR1 MDHEN and CDR2 SYDVKM. The CDR3: CASSTGYEQYV. CDR3 in DNA: TGTGCCAGCAGCACAGGGTACGAGCAGTACGTC.

This chain connects TRBV7-9 to TRBJ2-6; D is unclear. Germline loops: CDR1 SEHNR, CDR2 FQNEAQ (reference sequence). Deletions cut 2 bases from V and 0 bases from J, with 11 bases between. This CDR3 has 17 amino acids. For the CDR3, the DNA is TGTGCCAGCAGCTTACAGACCACCTACTCTGGGGCCAACGTCCTGACTTTC. Translation gives CASSLQTTYSGANVLTF.

This clonotype was observed many times. V is TRBV12-3 or TRBV12-4 and J is TRBJ2-1; TRBD2 matches 10 bases. J gave up 5 bases and V 5 bases, and 9 bases lay outside the gene matches. The CDR3 has 16 residues. CDR3: CASSPGGTSAHNEQFF. The DNA of the CDR3 is TGTGCCAGCAGTCCAGGCGGGACTAGCGCTCACAATGAGCAGTTCTTC.